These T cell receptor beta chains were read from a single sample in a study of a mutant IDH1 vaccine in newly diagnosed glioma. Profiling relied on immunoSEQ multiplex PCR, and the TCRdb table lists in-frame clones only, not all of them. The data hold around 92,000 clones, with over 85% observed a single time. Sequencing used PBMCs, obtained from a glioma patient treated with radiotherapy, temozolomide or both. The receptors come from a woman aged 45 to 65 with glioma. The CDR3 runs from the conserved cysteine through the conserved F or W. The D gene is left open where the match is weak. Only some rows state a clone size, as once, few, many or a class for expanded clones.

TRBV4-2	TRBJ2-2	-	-	TGTGCCAGCAGCCAAGAGGGGCGGGCAGGGATCACCGGGGAGCTGTTTTTT	CASSQEGRAGITGELFF
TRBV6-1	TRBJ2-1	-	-	TGTGCCAGCACCGTGGGCGAGAGCTCCTACAATGAGCAGTTCTTC	CASTVGESSYNEQFF
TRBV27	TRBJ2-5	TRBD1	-	TGTGCCGCCCGGGACAGAGAAGAGACCCAGTACTTC	CAARDREETQYF
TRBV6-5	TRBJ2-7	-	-	TGTGCCAGCAGTCACGGACGCACAGGGGAGCAGTACTTC	CASSHGRTGEQYF
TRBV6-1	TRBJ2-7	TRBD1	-	TGTGCCAGCAGTGAAAGAGGGACAGGATCCTACGAGCAGTACTTC	CASSERGTGSYEQYF
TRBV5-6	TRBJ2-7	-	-	TGTGCCAGCAGCCTCCGAACAGGGTTCTACGAGCAGTACTTC	CASSLRTGFYEQYF
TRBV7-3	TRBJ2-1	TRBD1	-	TGTGCCAGCAGCTTGGGGTCGGGACAGCCCTACAATGAGCAGTTCTTC	CASSLGSGQPYNEQFF
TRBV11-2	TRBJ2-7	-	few	TGTGCCAGCAGCTTAGTTGCTGACTACGAGCAGTACTTC	CASSLVADYEQYF
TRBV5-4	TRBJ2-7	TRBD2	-	TGTGCCAGCAGCTGGGAGGGGTCCTACGAGCAGTACTTC	CASSWEGSYEQYF
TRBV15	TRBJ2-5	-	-	TGTGCCACCAGCAGAGATCGAGAAGAGACCCAGTACTTC	CATSRDREETQYF
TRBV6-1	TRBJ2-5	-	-	TGTGCCAGCACCCTACAGGGGCACGCGGGGGAGACCCAGTACTTC	CASTLQGHAGETQYF
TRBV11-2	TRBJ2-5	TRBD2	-	TGTGCCAGCAGCCGACTAGCGGGAGGGGGGTACAAAGAGACCCAGTACTTC	CASSRLAGGGYKETQYF
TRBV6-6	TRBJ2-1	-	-	TGTGCCAGCAGTAGAGTGGACAGGGAGGGGGAGCAGTTCTTC	CASSRVDREGEQFF
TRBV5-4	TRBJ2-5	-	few	TGTGCCAGCAGCTTCGGGTCTATTGGGGAGAGAGAGACCCAGTACTTC	CASSFGSIGERETQYF
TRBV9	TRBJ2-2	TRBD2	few	TGTGCCAGCAGCTTGGGACTAGCCTTGAGGGGGGCCGGGGAGCTGTTTTTT	CASSLGLALRGAGELFF
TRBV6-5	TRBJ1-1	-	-	TGTGCCAGCAGTTCCCTCACTGAAGCTTTCTTT	CASSSLTEAFF
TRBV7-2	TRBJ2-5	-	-	TGTGCCAGCAGCCTTAGGGACAGCGGGGAGACCCAGTACTTC	CASSLRDSGETQYF
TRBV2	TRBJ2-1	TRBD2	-	TGTGCCAGCACTCCGGAGGGACTAGCGGCCGGGTTCTTC	CASTPEGLAAGFF
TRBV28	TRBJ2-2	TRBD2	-	TGTGCCAGCAGTACGCGACTAGCGGGAGGGCCCACCGGGGAGCTGTTTTTT	CASSTRLAGGPTGELFF
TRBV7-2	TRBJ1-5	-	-	TGTGCCAGCAGCTTAGTGACCCGGGCTGATAGCAATCAGCCCCAGCATTTT	CASSLVTRADSNQPQHF
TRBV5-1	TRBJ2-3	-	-	TGCGCCAGCGAGGGGGGCAGCACAGATACGCAGTATTTT	CASEGGSTDTQYF
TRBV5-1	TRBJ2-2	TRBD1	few	TGCGCCAGCAGCCATGGGCGGCGCGGGACAGGGACAAACACCGGGGAGCTGTTTTTT	CASSHGRRGTGTNTGELFF
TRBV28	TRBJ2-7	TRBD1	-	TGTGCCAGCAGGTACCGGGACAGGGCCGAAAGGTACGAGCAGTACTTC	CASRYRDRAERYEQYF
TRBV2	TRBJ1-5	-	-	TGTGCCAGCAACGCAGGGTCTCCGTCTCAGCCCCAGCATTTT	CASNAGSPSQPQHF
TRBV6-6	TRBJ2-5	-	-	TGTGCCAGCCGATATCTAGGGGGGGCGGAAGAGACCCAGTACTTC	CASRYLGGAEETQYF
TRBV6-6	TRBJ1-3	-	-	TGTGCCAGCAGTTCGGGCTTTGTCTCTGGAAACACCATATATTTT	CASSSGFVSGNTIYF
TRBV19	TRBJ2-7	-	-	TGTGCCAGTAGTAAGAACGCGGGACCCGGCTACGAGCAGTACTTC	CASSKNAGPGYEQYF
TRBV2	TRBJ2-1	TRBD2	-	TGTGCCAGCAGTGCTGAGCAGCGGGAGATCGATGAGCAGTTCTTC	CASSAEQREIDEQFF
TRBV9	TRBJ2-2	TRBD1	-	TGTGCCAGCAGCGTGACAGGGACGGACGGGACCGGGGAGCTGTTTTTT	CASSVTGTDGTGELFF
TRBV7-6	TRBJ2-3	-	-	TGTGCCAGCAGCTTAAACCTAGTTGAAGATACGCAGTATTTT	CASSLNLVEDTQYF
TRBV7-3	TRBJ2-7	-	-	TGTGCCAGCAGCTTGGACGGGTTGGGCGAGCAGTACTTC	CASSLDGLGEQYF
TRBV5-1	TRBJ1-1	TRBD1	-	TGCGCCAGCAGCGTCGAAAGGGGGCGCGGAGCTTTCTTT	CASSVERGRGAFF
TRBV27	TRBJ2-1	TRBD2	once	TGTGCCAGCAGTCCCACCCCCCGGCGGGGGAAGCAGTTCTTC	CASSPTPRRGKQFF
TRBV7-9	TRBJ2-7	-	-	TGTGCCAGCAGCACCTTGGGACTGACCTACGAGCAGTACTTC	CASSTLGLTYEQYF
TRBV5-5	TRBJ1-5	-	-	TGTGCCAGCAGCCTCCAACCCTCGTCGTATCAGCCCCAGCATTTT	CASSLQPSSYQPQHF
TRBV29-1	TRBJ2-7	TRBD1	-	TGCAGCGTGGCCCTCGGGACAGGGGGCTACGAGCAGTACTTC	CSVALGTGGYEQYF
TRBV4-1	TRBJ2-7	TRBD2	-	TGCGCCAGCAGCCAAGTTTGGGGGGGCGAGCAGTACTTC	CASSQVWGGEQYF
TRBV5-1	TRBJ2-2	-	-	TGCGCCAGCAGCTTGGGGGCTGCGAACACCGGGGAGCTGTTTTTT	CASSLGAANTGELFF
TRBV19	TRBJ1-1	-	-	TGTGCCAGTAGTGCCCTTTCAAGGACTGAAGCTTTCTTT	CASSALSRTEAFF
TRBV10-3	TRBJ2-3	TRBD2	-	TGTGCCATCAGAAGGACTAGCGGAGACCCTACGCAGTATTTT	CAIRRTSGDPTQYF
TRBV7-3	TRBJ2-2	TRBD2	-	TGTGCCAGCAGCTCCAGCGGGAGGGCCACCGGGGAGCTGTTTTTT	CASSSSGRATGELFF
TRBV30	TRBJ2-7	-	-	TGTGCCTGGAGAGGGGCGGTGAGGGAGCAGTACTTC	CAWRGAVREQYF
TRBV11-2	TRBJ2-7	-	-	TGTGCCAGCAGCTCCTCCCTAGCGCTGAGCTACGAGCAGTACTTC	CASSSSLALSYEQYF
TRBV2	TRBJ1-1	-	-	TGTGCCAGCCCTAAAGGGAGGATGAACACTGAAGCTTTCTTT	CASPKGRMNTEAFF
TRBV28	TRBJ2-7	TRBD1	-	TGTGCCATCGGTGGGACAGGGGAGTACGAGCAGTACTTC	CAIGGTGEYEQYF
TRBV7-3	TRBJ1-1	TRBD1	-	TGTGCCAGCAGCTTAACGTTCCAGGGGGACACTGAAGCTTTCTTT	CASSLTFQGDTEAFF
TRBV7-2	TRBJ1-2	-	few	TGTGCCAGCAGCTTATACGGGTTGGGCTACACCTTC	CASSLYGLGYTF
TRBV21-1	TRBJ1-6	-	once	TGTGCCAGCAGCACGCAGGGAGATAATTCACCCCTCCACTTT	CASSTQGDNSPLHF